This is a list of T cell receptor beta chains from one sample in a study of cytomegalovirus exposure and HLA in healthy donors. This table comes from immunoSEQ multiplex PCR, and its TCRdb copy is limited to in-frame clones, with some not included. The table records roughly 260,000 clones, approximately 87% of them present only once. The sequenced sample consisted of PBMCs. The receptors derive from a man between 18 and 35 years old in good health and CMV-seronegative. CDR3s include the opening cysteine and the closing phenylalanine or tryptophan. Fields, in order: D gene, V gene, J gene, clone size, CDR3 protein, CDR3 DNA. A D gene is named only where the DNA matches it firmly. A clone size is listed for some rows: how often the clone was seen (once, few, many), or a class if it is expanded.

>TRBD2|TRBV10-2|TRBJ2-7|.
CASRRTTSGTPYEQYF
TGCGCCAGCAGGAGGACCACTAGCGGGACCCCCTACGAGCAGTACTTC
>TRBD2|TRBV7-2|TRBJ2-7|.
CASSLVFGGDYEQYF
TGTGCCAGCAGCTTAGTTTTCGGGGGGGACTACGAGCAGTACTTC
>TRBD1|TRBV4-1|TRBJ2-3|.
CASSWTGNTDTQYF
TGCGCCAGCAGCTGGACAGGGAACACAGATACGCAGTATTTT
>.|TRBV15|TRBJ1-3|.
CATSSRSGNTIYF
TGTGCCACCAGCAGCCGCTCTGGAAACACCATATATTTT
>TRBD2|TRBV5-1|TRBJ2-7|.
CASSFNEAGTSEQYF
TGCGCCAGCAGCTTTAATGAAGCGGGAACCAGCGAGCAGTACTTC
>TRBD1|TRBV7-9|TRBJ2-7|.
CASSSTGTGSEQYF
TGTGCCAGCAGCTCGACCGGGACAGGGTCCGAGCAGTACTTC
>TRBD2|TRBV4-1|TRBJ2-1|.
CASRGEGGPNEQFF
TGCGCCAGCCGGGGTGAGGGAGGGCCTAATGAGCAGTTCTTC
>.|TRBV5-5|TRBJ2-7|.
CASSLAAAERFPYEQYF
TGTGCCAGCAGCTTGGCCGCGGCAGAGAGGTTCCCCTACGAGCAGTACTTC
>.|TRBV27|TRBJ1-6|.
CASSLYSGGATLNSPLHF
TGTGCCAGCAGTTTATACTCCGGGGGGGCGACCCTCAATTCACCCCTCCACTTT
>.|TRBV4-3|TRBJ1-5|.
CASSQIQGNQPQHF
TGCGCCAGCAGCCAAATTCAGGGAAATCAGCCCCAGCATTTT
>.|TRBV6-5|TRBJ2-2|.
CASSYLASSGELFF
TGTGCCAGCAGTTACTTAGCCTCCTCCGGGGAGCTGTTTTTT
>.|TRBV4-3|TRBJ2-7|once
CASSQARDISYEQYF
TGCGCCAGCAGCCAAGCCCGGGACATCTCCTACGAGCAGTACTTC
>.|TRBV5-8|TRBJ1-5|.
CASSPTKRGQPQHF
TGTGCCAGCAGCCCTACTAAGAGGGGGCAGCCCCAGCATTTT
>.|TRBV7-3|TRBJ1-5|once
CASSLMGGMAQHF
TGTGCCAGCAGCTTAATGGGGGGTATGGCCCAGCATTTT
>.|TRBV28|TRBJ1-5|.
CASSLWFLGSGSNQPQHF
TGTGCCAGCAGTTTATGGTTTTTAGGGTCGGGGAGCAATCAGCCCCAGCATTTT
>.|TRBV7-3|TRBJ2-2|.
CASSLISSETGELFF
TGTGCCAGCAGCTTAATCTCCTCCGAGACCGGGGAGCTGTTTTTT
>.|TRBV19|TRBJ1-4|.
CASTYRDGSYEKLFF
TGTGCCAGTACTTACCGGGACGGGAGTTATGAAAAACTGTTTTTT
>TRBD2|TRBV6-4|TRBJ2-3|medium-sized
CASSTSGGATDTQYF
TGTGCCAGCAGTACTAGCGGGGGGGCCACAGATACGCAGTATTTT
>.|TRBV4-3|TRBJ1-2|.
CASSQDRGLTVYGYTF
TGCGCCAGCAGCCAAGATAGGGGTCTTACCGTCTATGGCTACACCTTC
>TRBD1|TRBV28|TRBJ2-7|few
CASRPGGPYEQYF
TGTGCCAGCAGACCAGGGGGTCCCTACGAGCAGTACTTC
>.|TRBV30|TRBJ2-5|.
CAWSVGGLLAYQETQYF
TGTGCCTGGAGTGTAGGAGGTCTGCTTGCCTACCAAGAGACCCAGTACTTC
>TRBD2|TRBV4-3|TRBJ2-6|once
CASSQRNTGTSGGAAGANVLTF
TGCGCCAGCAGCCAAAGAAATACCGGGACTAGCGGGGGGGCCGCCGGGGCCAACGTCCTGACTTTC
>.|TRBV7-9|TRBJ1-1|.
CASSLSGQSIGAFF
TGTGCCAGCAGCTTATCGGGACAATCTATTGGAGCTTTCTTT
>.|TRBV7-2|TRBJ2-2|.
CASSLIEGVGTGELFF
TGTGCCAGCAGCTTAATTGAGGGGGTAGGTACCGGGGAGCTGTTTTTT
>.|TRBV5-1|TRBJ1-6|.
CASSLQGNNSPLHF
TGCGCCAGCAGCTTGCAGGGCAATAATTCACCCCTCCACTTT
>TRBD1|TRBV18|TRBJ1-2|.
CASSPGTDNLYEGYTF
TGTGCCAGCTCACCTGGGACAGACAATCTTTATGAAGGCTACACCTTC
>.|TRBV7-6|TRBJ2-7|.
CASSQRWGPEQYF
TGTGCCAGCAGCCAAAGGTGGGGGCCCGAGCAGTACTTC
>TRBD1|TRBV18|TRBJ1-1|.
CASSPVTGGNTEAFF
TGTGCCAGCTCACCTGTTACAGGGGGGAACACTGAAGCTTTCTTT
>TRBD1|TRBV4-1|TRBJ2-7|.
CASSQGGQDSYEQYF
TGCGCCAGCAGCCAAGGGGGACAGGACTCCTACGAGCAGTACTTC
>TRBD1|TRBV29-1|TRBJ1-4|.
CSVEDWTGGGEKLFF
TGCAGCGTTGAAGACTGGACAGGGGGCGGTGAAAAACTGTTTTTT
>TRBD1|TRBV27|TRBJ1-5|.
CASRGLTGYSNQPQHF
TGTGCCAGCAGAGGCCTGACAGGGTATAGCAATCAGCCCCAGCATTTT
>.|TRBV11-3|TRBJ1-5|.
CASSLGGGEQKVRQPQHF
TGTGCCAGCAGCTTAGGTGGAGGGGAGCAGAAGGTAAGGCAGCCCCAGCATTTT
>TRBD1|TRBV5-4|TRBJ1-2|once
CASSRTRTGHGYTF
TGTGCCAGCAGCCGAACGAGGACAGGCCATGGCTACACCTTC
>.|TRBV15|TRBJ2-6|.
CATSRGGSGANVLTF
TGTGCCACCAGCAGAGGCGGGTCTGGGGCCAACGTCCTGACTTTC
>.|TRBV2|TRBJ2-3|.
CAGMGLPTADTQYF
TGTGCCGGAATGGGACTCCCAACAGCAGATACGCAGTATTTT
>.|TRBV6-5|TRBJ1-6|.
CASSYFGRRISPLHF
TGTGCCAGCAGTTATTTTGGCAGGAGGATATCACCCCTCCACTTT
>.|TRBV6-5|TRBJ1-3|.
CASSYYSTPDGDTIYF
TGTGCCAGCAGTTACTATTCGACTCCCGACGGGGACACCATATATTTT
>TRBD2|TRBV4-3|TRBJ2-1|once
CASSQAGIAGEGNNEQFF
TGCGCCAGCAGCCAGGCCGGGATAGCGGGAGAGGGCAACAATGAGCAGTTCTTC
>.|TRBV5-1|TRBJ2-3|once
CASTGYQADTQYF
TGCGCCAGCACAGGCTATCAGGCAGATACGCAGTATTTT
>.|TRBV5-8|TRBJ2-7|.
CASSVGTSGPRPAQYF
TGTGCCAGCAGCGTTGGGACTTCAGGACCGAGACCAGCGCAGTACTTC
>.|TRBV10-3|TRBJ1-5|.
CAISDSIGVVQPQHF
TGTGCCATCAGTGACTCGATAGGGGTCGTTCAGCCCCAGCATTTT
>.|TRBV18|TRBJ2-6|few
CASSLSGANVLTF
TGTGCCAGCTCACTTTCAGGGGCCAACGTCCTGACTTTC
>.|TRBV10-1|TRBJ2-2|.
CASSTANTGELFF
TGCGCCAGCAGTACAGCGAACACCGGGGAGCTGTTTTTT
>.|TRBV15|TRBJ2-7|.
CATSRPDRDSEQYF
TGTGCCACCAGCAGGCCTGACAGGGACTCCGAGCAGTACTTC
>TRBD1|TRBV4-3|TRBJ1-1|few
CASSEWTGVNTEAFF
TGCGCCAGCAGCGAGTGGACAGGTGTGAACACTGAAGCTTTCTTT
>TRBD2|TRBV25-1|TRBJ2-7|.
CASSEWGLPDEQYF
TGTGCCAGCAGTGAATGGGGACTACCAGACGAGCAGTACTTC
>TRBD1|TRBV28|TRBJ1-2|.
CASSSETGGGYTF
TGTGCCAGCAGTTCCGAGACAGGGGGTGGCTACACCTTC
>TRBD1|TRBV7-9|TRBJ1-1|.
CASSVDRDREAFF
TGTGCCAGCAGCGTCGACAGGGACCGTGAAGCTTTCTTT
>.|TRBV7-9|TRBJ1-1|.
CASSPWTAGNPFF
TGTGCCAGCAGCCCATGGACGGCGGGCAACCCTTTCTTT
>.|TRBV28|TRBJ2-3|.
CAGAAPSTDTQYF
TGTGCCGGCGCGGCTCCTAGCACAGATACGCAGTATTTT
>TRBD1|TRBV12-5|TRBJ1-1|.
CASGPDRWTEAFF
TGTGCTAGTGGTCCGGACAGGTGGACTGAAGCTTTCTTT
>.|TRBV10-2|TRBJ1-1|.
CASSIQGNTEAFF
TGCGCCAGCAGCATACAGGGGAACACTGAAGCTTTCTTT
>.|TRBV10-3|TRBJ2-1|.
CAIRENNEQFF
TGTGCCATCCGGGAAAACAATGAGCAGTTCTTC